One and the same sample provided the 29 T cell receptor beta chains below, sequenced in a study of identical twins. One entry per CDR3 protein, called by TCRdb with MiXCR from the 5' RACE reads. The sample consists of some 1,700,000 distinct CDR3 sequences, around 33% of them appearing once. Sequencing was done on a sample of cord blood. Receptors originate from a newborn girl in good health.

This chain links TRBV19 with TRBJ2-2; TRBD2 aligns across 13 bases. CDR3 length: 16 residues. J lost 2 bases, V lost 6 bases, and 3 bases had no gene match. Germline CDR1 and CDR2: LNHDA and SQIVND (reference sequence). CDR3 sequence: CASSGTSGDNTGELFF. The CDR3 nucleotides are TGTGCCAGTAGCGGGACTAGCGGGGACAACACCGGGGAGCTGTTTTTT.

The table lists this clonotype with a few counts. The chain has TRBV27 and TRBJ1-1; D is unresolved. Germline V gene sequence: CDR1 MNHEY, CDR2 SMNVEV (reference sequence). The length of the CDR3 is 8 residues. DNA for the CDR3: TGTGCGGACACTGAAGCTTTCTTT. Its protein product is CADTEAFF.

The chain is built from TRBV11-2 and TRBJ2-2, with D possibly being TRBD1 or TRBD2 (6 bases each). V gave up 3 bases and J gave up 0 bases, with 11 bases separating them. Germline V CDR1 and CDR2: SGHAT, FQNNGV. The CDR3 loop spans 16 amino acids. CDR3 DNA: TGTGCCAGCAGCTTTATCCGGGGGCCGAACACCGGGGAGCTGTTTTTT. Translated: CASSFIRGPNTGELFF.

The chain is built from TRBV12-3 or TRBV12-4 and TRBJ2-3; 8 positions agree with TRBD1. CDR3 size: 15 residues. After removal of 3 bases from V and 5 bases from J, the junction contained 7 bases not matched to a gene. CDR3 residues: CASSFWGQAGDTQYF. DNA for the CDR3: TGTGCCAGCAGTTTTTGGGGACAGGCGGGAGATACGCAGTATTTT.

In its sample, this clonotype was seen a few times. This could be a read error, since a much larger clone is one nucleotide away. The chain joins TRBV20-1 to TRBJ2-7; no clear D gene. Between the trimmed V and J ends, which lost 1 base and 4 bases, there was a span of 5 bases. This CDR3 has 11 amino acids. Per the germline V gene, CDR1 is DFQATT and CDR2 is SNEGSKA (reference sequence). CDR3 loop: CSARVEYEQYF. In DNA form, the CDR3 reads TGCAGTGCTAGAGTGGAGTACGAGCAGTACTTC.

The chain uses TRBV6-5 and TRBJ2-5, with D possibly TRBD1 on 6 matching bases. Trimming took off 6 bases at V and 1 base at J, with 15 bases between the two ends. The CDR3 runs 15 residues. The germline V gene encodes CDR1 MNHEY and CDR2 SVGAGI. The CDR3 DNA follows: TGTGCCAGCAGACGGGACACTGTTTTCCAAGAGACCCAGTACTTC. Translated, it gives CASRRDTVFQETQYF.

This chain connects TRBV11-1 to TRBJ2-1; 11 bases align to TRBD2. CDR3 length: 16 residues. CDR1 SGHAT and CDR2 FQDESV come from the germline V gene (reference sequence). Losses at the gene ends were 2 bases for V and 6 bases for J; bases not matched to a gene: 6. This CDR3 is CASSLSRGLAGNEQFF. The CDR3 region has the DNA TGTGCCAGCAGCTTATCACGCGGACTAGCGGGCAATGAGCAGTTCTTC.

CDR3 sequence: CASGGGTSGRGSVNEQFF. DNA of the CDR3: TGTGCCAGCGGAGGCGGGACTAGCGGGAGAGGGAGCGTTAATGAGCAGTTCTTC. V and J are TRBV14 and TRBJ2-1; 14 nucleotides align to TRBD2. The CDR3 length is 18 residues. Trimming removed 8 bases from V and 7 bases from J; junction bases left unmatched: 16. The germline gives CDR1 SGHDN, CDR2 FVKESK.

CDR3 amino acids: CAIRGTSGRASIEYF. CDR3 DNA: TGTGCCATCAGAGGGACTAGCGGGAGGGCCTCGATAGAGTATTTT. The chain is built from TRBV10-3 and TRBJ2-3; 16 bases map to TRBD2. Germline V gene lookup returns CDR1 ENHRY and CDR2 SYGVKD. The CDR3 runs to 15 residues. J was trimmed by 13 bases and V by 6 bases; bases with no gene match: 10.

This clonotype was observed a handful of times. The chain employs TRBV2 and TRBJ2-7; D call uncertain. Germline values: CDR1 SNHLY, CDR2 FYNNEI. V was trimmed by 3 bases and J by 1 base, leaving 10 bases between them. The CDR3 totals 14 residues. The CDR3 reads CASSDGLISYEQYF. The CDR3 coding sequence is TGTGCCAGCAGTGATGGGCTCATATCCTACGAGCAGTACTTC.

This chain connects TRBV20-1 to TRBJ2-1; 11 bases agree with TRBD2. The DNA matches TRBJ2-7 better at its end, which makes the J call doubtful. The CDR3 has 14 residues. CDR1 is DFQATT, CDR2 SNEGSKA, per germline (reference sequence). CDR3 DNA sequence: TGCAGTGCTACCGTAGCGGGAGGGTACAATGAGCAGTACTTC. It translates to CSATVAGGYNEQYF.

The chain is built from TRBV5-1 and TRBJ2-1; D ambiguous. Germline V gene sequence: CDR1 SGHRS, CDR2 YFSETQ. V was cut by 4 bases and J by 5 bases, with 19 bases left in between. CDR3 length: 16 residues. Written as DNA, the CDR3 is TGCGCCAGCAGCACCTACCGGGCCCAGAGAGACAATGAGCAGTTCTTC. It is translated as CASSTYRAQRDNEQFF. The full variable domain, completed using reference TRBV5-1 and TRBJ2-1, is KAGVTQTPRYLIKTRGQQVTLSCSPISGHRSVSWYQQTPGQGLQFLFEYFSETQRNKGNFPGRFSGRQFSNSRSEMNVSTLELGDSALYLCASSTYRAQRDNEQFFGPGTRLTVL.

The gene calls are TRBV2 and TRBJ2-7, with no clear D. This CDR3 contains 14 residues. Deletions cut 9 bases from V and 0 bases from J, with 15 bases between. Germline V lookup: CDR1 SNHLY, CDR2 FYNNEI. The CDR3 nucleotides read TGTGCCAGTTACCTATCCAGGTCCTCCTACGAGCAGTACTTC. Protein sequence: CASYLSRSSYEQYF.

The chain recombines TRBV24-1 with TRBJ2-2; D possibly corresponds to TRBD1 (5 bases). CDR3 size: 14 residues. Per germline, CDR1 KGHDR and CDR2 SFDVKD. The V and J ends lost 5 bases and 3 bases respectively, with 9 bases between them. CDR3: CATSAGYDTGELFF. CDR3 sequence (DNA): TGTGCCACCAGTGCAGGGTATGACACCGGGGAGCTGTTTTTT.

This clonotype was recorded at least ten times. The chain joins TRBV13 to TRBJ2-7, with TRBD1 matching 7 bases. The CDR3 length is 14 residues. Germline V gene lookup returns CDR1 PRHDT and CDR2 FYEKMQ (reference sequence). Losses at the gene ends were 7 bases for V and 2 bases for J; bases not matched to a gene: 8. This chain's CDR3 is CASNPWDRPYEQYF. The CDR3 DNA follows: TGTGCCAGCAACCCTTGGGACAGACCCTACGAGCAGTACTTC. Full variable domain (outside the CDR3, taken from reference TRBV13 and TRBJ2-7): AAGVIQSPRHLIKEKRETATLKCYPIPRHDTVYWYQQGPGQDPQFLISFYEKMQSDKGSIPDRFSAQQFSDYHSELNMSSLELGDSALYFCASNPWDRPYEQYFGPGTRLTVT.

This chain connects TRBV18 to TRBJ2-1, with TRBD2 identical over 9 bases. The CDR3 runs 16 residues. With 1 base clipped from V and 9 bases from J, the junction kept 10 bases outside the gene matches. Germline values: CDR1 KGHSH, CDR2 LQKENI. CDR3 bases: TGTGCCAGCTCACCACGTCGAGCGGGGGGCTTTGGTGAGCAGTTCTTC. Amino acids: CASSPRRAGGFGEQFF.

The chain has TRBV20-1 and TRBJ1-1, with a weak D call TRBD1 (6 bases). There are 14 residues in the CDR3. CDR1 and CDR2 from the germline V gene are DFQATT and SNEGSKA (reference sequence). The ends were cut back, 0 bases at V and 4 bases at J, with 12 bases in the middle. The chain's CDR3 is CSARDSGGGTEAFF. DNA of the CDR3: TGCAGTGCTAGAGATTCGGGGGGCGGCACTGAAGCTTTCTTT.

This clonotype came up a few times. This rearrangement joins TRBV9 to TRBJ2-3; 12 nucleotides agree with TRBD2. Germline CDR1 is SGDLS and CDR2 is YYNGEE. CDR3 length equals 14 residues. V trimming: 4 bases; J trimming: 5 bases; junction bases outside the gene matches: 2. The CDR3 reads CASSTGLAGDTQYF. The CDR3 nucleotides are TGTGCCAGCAGCACGGGACTAGCGGGAGATACGCAGTATTTT. Combining the CDR3 with reference TRBV9 and TRBJ2-3 gives the whole variable domain DSGVTQTPKHLITATGQRVTLRCSPRSGDLSVYWYQQSLDQGLQFLIQYYNGEERAKGNILERFSAQQFPDLHSELNLSSLELGDSALYFCASSTGLAGDTQYFGPGTRLTVL.

This clonotype was seen a few times. V usage is TRBV6-1 and J usage is TRBJ1-5; TRBD1 is a possible D gene (6 bases). V was trimmed by 4 bases and J by 7 bases, leaving 17 bases between them. CDR1 is MNHNS and CDR2 is SASEGT in the germline V gene. The CDR3 length is 15 residues. In DNA, the CDR3 is TGTGCCAGCAGTGTAGACAGGTCAAGTTGGCAGCCCCAGCATTTT. Translating it yields CASSVDRSSWQPQHF.

The chain has TRBV9 and TRBJ1-2; D remains unclear. Germline V gene data show CDR1 as SGDLS and CDR2 as YYNGEE. Trimming took off 0 bases at V and 5 bases at J, with 11 bases between the two ends. The CDR3 spans 14 residues. CDR3 nucleotide sequence: TGTGCCAGCAGCGTAGCTGAACAGCGTTATGGCTACACCTTC. Its translation is CASSVAEQRYGYTF.

This clonotype was found a few times. The chain uses TRBV4-2 and TRBJ2-1; unclear D gene. CDR1 and CDR2 from the germline V gene are LGHNA and YNFKEQ. The CDR3 is 17 residues long. V lost 0 bases and J lost 0, with 12 bases in between. This CDR3 is CASSQESASSSYNEQFF. CDR3 nucleotides: TGTGCCAGCAGCCAAGAGAGCGCTTCGAGCTCCTACAATGAGCAGTTCTTC.

J is TRBJ2-3 and V is TRBV12-3 or TRBV12-4; D call uncertain. The CDR3 has 16 residues. V dropped 6 bases and J dropped 9 bases, with 25 bases sitting between them. The CDR3 reads CASSHDSSNRGWTQYF. The CDR3 DNA reads as TGTGCCAGCAGCCACGACTCCAGCAATCGTGGCTGGACGCAGTATTTT.

The rearrangement uses TRBV7-2 and TRBJ1-5; TRBD1 might be the D (5 bases). Trimming took 2 bases from V and 4 from J, leaving 15 bases between them. The CDR3 runs to 16 residues. Germline CDR1 reads SGHTA; CDR2 reads FQGNSA. The CDR3 region has the DNA TGTGCCAGCAGCTTATCAGGGACGACTAGGAATCAGCCCCAGCATTTT. This sequence encodes CASSLSGTTRNQPQHF.

This chain joins TRBV6-2 or TRBV6-3 and TRBJ2-1; possible D gene TRBD1, 5 bases. This CDR3 region has 13 residues. Trimming stripped 2 bases from V and 11 bases from J, with 13 bases between. CDR1 is MNHEY, CDR2 SVGEGT, per germline. The CDR3: CASSYAFSGKQFF. DNA of the CDR3: TGTGCCAGCAGTTACGCGTTTTCAGGGAAGCAGTTCTTC.

The chain joins TRBV29-1 to TRBJ2-1; TRBD1 matches at 7 bases. V lost 3 bases to trimming and J lost 2 bases; unmatched junction nucleotides: 7. The CDR3 spans 15 residues. Germline loops: CDR1 SQVTM, CDR2 ANQGSEA. The CDR3 is CSVEYRDSAYNEQFF. For the CDR3, the DNA is TGCAGCGTTGAGTACCGGGACAGCGCCTACAATGAGCAGTTCTTC.

This clonotype was picked up many times. DNA for the CDR3: TGTGCCAGCAGCCCACGTCCCGAAGAGACCCAGTACTTC. The encoded protein is CASSPRPEETQYF. This chain uses TRBV3-1 with TRBJ2-5; D is unresolved. Trimming took off 4 bases at V and 3 bases at J, with 9 bases between the two ends. Germline CDR1 reads LGHDT; CDR2 reads YNNKEL (reference sequence). This CDR3 has 13 residues.

Only a few counts were recorded for this clonotype. The V and J genes are TRBV6-6 and TRBJ2-7, with 9 bases that match TRBD2. The CDR3 has 14 residues. The germline V gene has CDR1 MNHNY and CDR2 SVGAGI (reference sequence). The junction had 5 bases not matched to a gene; V was cut back by 6 bases and J by 2 bases. CDR3 coding DNA: TGTGCCAGCAGCCGGACTAGCGAAACCTACGAGCAGTACTTC. Its translation is CASSRTSETYEQYF.

The rearrangement links TRBV4-1 to TRBJ1-1, with a tentative D call TRBD1 (5 bases). There are 15 residues in the CDR3. V lost 3 bases, J lost 11 bases, and 22 bases lay in between. Germline values: CDR1 MGHRA, CDR2 YSYEKL. The CDR3 protein is CASSHKTDSPGRAFF. In DNA form, the CDR3 reads TGCGCCAGCAGCCACAAGACCGACAGCCCGGGACGTGCTTTCTTT.

The chain couples TRBV20-1 to TRBJ2-3, with D perhaps assigned TRBD1 or TRBD2 (5 bases each). This CDR3 is built from 15 residues. Between the trimmed V and J ends, which lost 0 bases and 1 base, there was a span of 11 bases. Looked up from germline, CDR1 is DFQATT and CDR2 is SNEGSKA (reference sequence). CDR3 nucleotide sequence: TGCAGTGCTAGAGATCCGAGGGACCGCACAGATACGCAGTATTTT. Protein sequence: CSARDPRDRTDTQYF.